The 9 T cell receptor beta chains below were found in one sample sequenced in a study of monozygotic twins with inflammatory bowel disease (dated by TCRdb to between 2018 and 2021). Libraries were prepared through 5' RACE. The sample was run on an Illumina HiSeq 2500. Reads reprocessed by TCRdb are summarized as one entry per CDR3 protein sequence, and DNA is absent. The table for this sample shows 200,000 to 250,000 distinct CDR3 sequences. The top ten clonotypes cover around 7.7% of the sample. Sequenced: blood. These receptors were collected from a human donor with ulcerative colitis or Crohn's disease, or a healthy co-twin of an affected twin (not recorded which).

The rearrangement links TRBV20-1 to TRBJ1-4; TCRdb gives TRBD1 as the D gene, but with no DNA this cannot be confirmed. Per the germline V gene, CDR1 is DFQATT and CDR2 is SNEGSKA (reference sequence). This CDR3 is 13 amino acids long. The chain's CDR3 is CSAKTGSNEKLFF.

The chain couples TRBV5-1 to TRBJ1-1; TCRdb reports TRBD1, a call that lacks DNA to check it against. Germline CDR1 reads SGHRS; CDR2 reads YFSETQ. The CDR3 sequence is 18 residues long. The CDR3 spells CASSFDATGITADTEAFF.

This chain joins TRBV10-3 and TRBJ1-5. Germline V gene sequence: CDR1 ENHRY, CDR2 SYGVKD. The CDR3 length is 14 residues. CDR3 protein: CAISESGSNQPQHF.

The rearrangement uses TRBV28 and TRBJ2-7; TCRdb's D gene call, TRBD1, goes unchecked for lack of DNA. The CDR3 is made up of 16 amino acids. Germline CDR1 and CDR2: MDHEN and SYDVKM. CDR3 residues: CASSSVRNRAEGEQYF.

The J gene is TRBJ2-7, the V gene TRBV10-3; TCRdb's assignment of TRBD1 cannot be checked, as there is no DNA. Germline assignment: CDR1 ENHRY and CDR2 SYGVKD. The CDR3 has 16 amino acids. The CDR3 spells CAITGSVAGAPYEQYF.

The chain has TRBV18 and TRBJ1-1; the TCRdb D gene call, TRBD1, has no DNA to confirm it. The CDR3 extends over 15 amino acids. Germline loops: CDR1 KGHSH, CDR2 LQKENI. The CDR3 sequence is CASSPGTTGNTEAFF.

CDR3 amino acids: CASSRPMVSATNEKLFF. This chain joins TRBV6-2 or TRBV6-3 and TRBJ1-4. This CDR3 spans 17 amino acids. Germline CDR1 reads MNHEY; CDR2 reads SVGEGT.

The chain recombines TRBV20-1 with TRBJ1-2; TCRdb calls TRBD1, which cannot be checked without DNA. This CDR3 contains 11 residues. Germline-derived CDR1 and CDR2 are DFQATT and SNEGSKA (reference sequence). CDR3 in amino acids: CSALGAGGYTF.

The chain employs TRBV5-1 and TRBJ1-5. The CDR3 loop spans 14 amino acids. Germline CDR1 reads SGHRS; CDR2 reads YFSETQ. Here the CDR3 reads CASSLGRGDQPQHF.